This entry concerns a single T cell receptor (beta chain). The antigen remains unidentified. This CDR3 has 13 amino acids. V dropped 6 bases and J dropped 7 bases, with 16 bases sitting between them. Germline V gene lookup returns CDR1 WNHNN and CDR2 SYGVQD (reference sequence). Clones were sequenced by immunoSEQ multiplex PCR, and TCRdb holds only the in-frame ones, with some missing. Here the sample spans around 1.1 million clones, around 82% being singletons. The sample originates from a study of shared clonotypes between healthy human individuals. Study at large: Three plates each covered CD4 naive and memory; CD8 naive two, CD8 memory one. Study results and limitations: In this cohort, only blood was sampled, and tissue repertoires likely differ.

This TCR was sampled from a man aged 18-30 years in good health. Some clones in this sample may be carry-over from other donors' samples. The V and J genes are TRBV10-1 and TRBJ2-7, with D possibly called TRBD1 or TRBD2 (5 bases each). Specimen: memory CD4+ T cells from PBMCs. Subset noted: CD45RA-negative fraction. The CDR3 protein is CASRAGAAVEQYF. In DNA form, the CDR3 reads TGCGCCAGCAGGGCCGGGGCCGCGGTTGAGCAGTACTTC.